What follows are 21 T cell receptor beta chains derived from one specimen sequenced in a study of blood T cell repertoires in COVID-19. Method: immunoSEQ multiplex PCR; TCRdb's copy keeps in-frame clones and lacks some. The sample includes about 260,000 clones, 83% of them seen just once. The source material was peripheral blood. These receptors all come from a woman aged 50 to 60 who had recovered from COVID-19.

The chain recombines TRBV7-3 with TRBJ2-1; 11 bases are shared with TRBD2. Germline assignment: CDR1 SGHTA and CDR2 FQGTGA. With V trimmed by 5 bases and J by 12 bases, 12 bases remained unmatched. CDR3 length: 15 residues. The CDR3 sequence: CASSATSGGPMGQFF. Here the CDR3 DNA reads TGTGCCAGCAGCGCAACTAGCGGGGGACCGATGGGGCAGTTCTTC.

V and J are TRBV6-5 and TRBJ2-7; 7 positions match TRBD2. Germline loops: CDR1 MNHEY, CDR2 SVGAGI. The CDR3 runs 13 residues. With 8 bases clipped from V and 3 bases from J, the junction kept 7 bases outside the gene matches. CDR3: CASALAVNYEQYF. The CDR3 DNA is TGTGCCAGCGCTCTAGCGGTAAACTACGAGCAGTACTTC.

The chain employs TRBV4-1 and TRBJ2-1; 8 bases agree with TRBD1. Trimming took 0 bases from V and 2 from J; bases not matched to a gene: 3. This CDR3 contains 16 residues. Looked up from germline, CDR1 is MGHRA and CDR2 is YSYEKL. The chain's CDR3 is CASSQELQGAYNEQFF. The CDR3, as DNA: TGCGCCAGCAGCCAAGAATTACAGGGGGCCTACAATGAGCAGTTCTTC.

This sequence joins TRBV12-3 or TRBV12-4 and TRBJ2-7; TRBD2 matches 11 bases. V dropped 10 bases and J dropped 5; count of bases not matched to a gene: 7. The CDR3 has 13 residues. The CDR3 here is CAIATSGNNEQYF. CDR3 sequence (DNA): TGTGCCATCGCGACTAGCGGGAACAACGAGCAGTACTTC.

This clone was seen once. This chain links TRBV14 with TRBJ2-3; D gene unclear. V was clipped by 4 bases and J by 4 bases, with 9 bases between them. This CDR3 comprises 13 residues. Germline CDR1 is SGHDN and CDR2 is FVKESK. Written as DNA, the CDR3 is TGTGCCAGCAGCCCGGTTACCCCAGATACGCAGTATTTT. Translated: CASSPVTPDTQYF.

This chain links TRBV28 with TRBJ1-3, with a weak D call TRBD1 (5 bases). Trimming removed 4 bases from V and 4 bases from J, with 14 bases in between. Germline V gene sequence: CDR1 MDHEN, CDR2 SYDVKM. The CDR3 is 15 residues long. CDR3 region: CASSSGGRRGNTIYF. CDR3 DNA: TGTGCCAGCAGTTCGGGGGGACGACGGGGAAACACCATATATTTT.

This clone was seen a single time. The chain has TRBV29-1 and TRBJ1-5; 7 bases match TRBD1. V lost 6 bases, J lost 5 bases, and 10 bases stayed unmatched. The CDR3 sequence is 14 residues long. CDR1 SQVTM and CDR2 ANQGSEA come from the germline V gene. CDR3 region: CSVGIQGKDQPQHF. The CDR3 DNA sequence: TGCAGCGTGGGGATACAGGGGAAGGATCAGCCCCAGCATTTT.

The V call is TRBV21-1, the J call TRBJ1-5; the D call in the table, TRBD1, was not verified against the DNA. TRBV21-1 is labeled a pseudogene. This CDR3 region has 17 residues. The CDR3 protein is CASSDGQGKLGNQPQHF. CDR3 DNA sequence: TGTGCCAGCAGCGACGGACAGGGTAAGTTGGGCAATCAGCCCCAGCATTTT.

This clone was observed many times. V usage is TRBV2 and J usage is TRBJ2-1; TRBD2 agrees at 12 bases. This CDR3 spans 14 amino acids. The V segment lost 2 bases and the J segment 15 bases; nucleotides outside the gene matches: 8. Germline CDR1 reads SNHLY; CDR2 reads FYNNEI. CDR3 protein: CASSERLAGGFLFF. DNA of the CDR3: TGTGCCAGCAGTGAACGTCTAGCGGGGGGGTTTTTGTTCTTC.

This clone was seen a few times. The V gene is TRBV3-1 (or the pseudogene TRBV3-2), the J gene TRBJ1-6, with a possible D match to TRBD1 (5 bases). Trimming left V 4 bases short and J 9 bases short, with 13 bases between. The germline V gene has CDR1 LGHDT and CDR2 YNNKEL (reference sequence). This CDR3 has 14 amino acids. CDR3 DNA: TGTGCCAGCAGCCCCCAGGGAAAGTCTTCACCCCTCCACTTT. As protein: CASSPQGKSSPLHF.

The rearrangement links TRBV29-1 to TRBJ2-3, with D tentatively TRBD1 (7 bases). Trimming cost V 8 bases and J 1 base, with 25 bases left between them. The CDR3 runs 17 residues. CDR1 is SQVTM, CDR2 ANQGSEA, per germline. The CDR3 coding sequence is TGCAGCAGGTGCGGGACAGACACAGCTGGCCGCACAGATACGCAGTATTTT. Protein product: CSRCGTDTAGRTDTQYF.

This chain connects TRBV7-9 to TRBJ1-1, with TRBD1 as a possible D gene (6 bases). The CDR3 consists of 14 residues. Per germline, CDR1 SEHNR and CDR2 FQNEAQ (reference sequence). V lost 1 base, J lost 8 bases, and 14 bases lay in between. The chain's CDR3 is CASSLVTGFGEAFF. CDR3 bases: TGTGCCAGCAGCTTAGTAACAGGGTTCGGGGAAGCTTTCTTT.

The V call is TRBV3-1 (or the pseudogene TRBV3-2), the J call TRBJ1-2, with 8 bases matching TRBD1. Per the germline V gene, CDR1 is LGHDT and CDR2 is YNNKEL (reference sequence). Trimming removed 1 base from V and 7 bases from J; junction bases left unmatched: 8. The CDR3 consists of 15 residues. The CDR3, as DNA: TGTGCCAGCAGCCAAGTTCGGCAGGGGGCGAGTGGCTACACCTTC. This encodes CASSQVRQGASGYTF.

The V gene is TRBV9, the J gene TRBJ2-2; a weak D match, TRBD2 (6 bases). CDR1 and CDR2 from the germline V gene are SGDLS and YYNGEE. Trimming stripped 0 bases from V and 7 bases from J, with 13 bases between. This CDR3 region has 15 residues. The CDR3 reads CASSVVGGFSGELFF. CDR3 nucleotides: TGTGCCAGCAGCGTAGTTGGAGGGTTCAGCGGGGAGCTGTTTTTT.

This clone was recorded once. The chain links TRBV5-8 to TRBJ1-4; D possibly corresponds to TRBD1 (6 bases). The germline gives CDR1 SGHTS, CDR2 YDEGEE. V was shortened by 2 bases and J by 5 bases, with 13 bases between the two germline ends. The CDR3 runs to 15 residues. CDR3 in DNA: TGTGCCAGCAGCTTTTCGGCAGGGGAGAATGAAAAACTGTTTTTT. It is translated as CASSFSAGENEKLFF.

This chain uses TRBV6-2 or TRBV6-3 with TRBJ1-1; D is possibly TRBD1 (5 bases). Trimming took off 2 bases at V and 0 bases at J, with 10 bases between the two ends. The CDR3 consists of 15 residues. Germline-derived CDR1 and CDR2 are MNHEY and SVGEGT. The CDR3 reads CASSYGGKMNTEAFF. DNA of the CDR3: TGTGCCAGCAGTTACGGGGGGAAGATGAACACTGAAGCTTTCTTT.

The V gene is TRBV7-8, the J gene TRBJ1-2, with a tentative D call TRBD1 (5 bases). Germline V CDR1 and CDR2: SGHVS, FQNEAQ. V was shortened by 1 base and J by 0 bases, with 9 bases between the two germline ends. CDR3 length: 15 residues. The CDR3 here is CASSLETATNYGYTF. CDR3 DNA sequence: TGTGCCAGCAGCTTAGAGACAGCAACTAACTATGGCTACACCTTC.

The chain uses TRBV30 and TRBJ2-7, with 9 bases that match TRBD2. V gave up 1 base and J gave up 3 bases; unmatched junction bases: 10. Germline assignment: CDR1 GTSNPN and CDR2 SVGIG (reference sequence). The CDR3 extends over 16 amino acids. CDR3 DNA sequence: TGTGCCTGGAGTGCCTTGGGGACTAGCCTAGTCTACGAGCAGTACTTC. The encoded protein is CAWSALGTSLVYEQYF. The full variable domain, its missing parts supplied by reference TRBV30 and TRBJ2-7, is SQTIHQWPATLVQPVGSPLSLECTVEGTSNPNLYWYRQAAGRGLQLLFYSVGIGQISSEVPQNLSASRPQDRQFILSSKKLLLSDSGFYLCAWSALGTSLVYEQYFGPGTRLTVT.

The V and J genes are TRBV2 and TRBJ2-1, with D possibly being TRBD1 (5 bases). Germline CDR1 reads SNHLY; CDR2 reads FYNNEI. The CDR3 covers 12 residues. Trimming removed 6 bases at V and 9 bases at J, with 12 bases between. CDR3 nucleotide sequence: TGTGCCAGCAGCGTGATGGGGCGTGAGCAGTTCTTC. Protein sequence: CASSVMGREQFF.

This chain uses TRBV6-5 with TRBJ1-5; tentative D call: TRBD1 (5 bases). V was shortened by 6 bases and J by 4 bases, with 16 bases between the two germline ends. This CDR3 region has 15 residues. The germline gives CDR1 MNHEY, CDR2 SVGAGI. CDR3 residues: CASRAWGSVNQPQHF. In DNA, the CDR3 is TGTGCCAGCAGAGCCTGGGGCAGCGTTAATCAGCCCCAGCATTTT.

The count of this clone is one. The rearrangement uses TRBV7-2 and TRBJ2-5; D is uncertain. The CDR3 has 13 amino acids. Trimming left V 2 bases short and J 3 bases short, with 7 bases between. From germline, CDR1 is SGHTA and CDR2 FQGNSA. The CDR3 loop is CASSLIPEETQYF. The CDR3 bases are TGTGCCAGCAGCTTAATTCCGGAAGAGACCCAGTACTTC. The entire variable domain, with the rest obtained from reference TRBV7-2 and TRBJ2-5, is as follows: GAGVSQSPSNKVTEKGKDVELRCDPISGHTALYWYRQSLGQGLEFLIYFQGNSAPDKSGLPSDRFSAERTGGSVSTLTIQRTQQEDSAVYLCASSLIPEETQYFGPGTRLLVL.